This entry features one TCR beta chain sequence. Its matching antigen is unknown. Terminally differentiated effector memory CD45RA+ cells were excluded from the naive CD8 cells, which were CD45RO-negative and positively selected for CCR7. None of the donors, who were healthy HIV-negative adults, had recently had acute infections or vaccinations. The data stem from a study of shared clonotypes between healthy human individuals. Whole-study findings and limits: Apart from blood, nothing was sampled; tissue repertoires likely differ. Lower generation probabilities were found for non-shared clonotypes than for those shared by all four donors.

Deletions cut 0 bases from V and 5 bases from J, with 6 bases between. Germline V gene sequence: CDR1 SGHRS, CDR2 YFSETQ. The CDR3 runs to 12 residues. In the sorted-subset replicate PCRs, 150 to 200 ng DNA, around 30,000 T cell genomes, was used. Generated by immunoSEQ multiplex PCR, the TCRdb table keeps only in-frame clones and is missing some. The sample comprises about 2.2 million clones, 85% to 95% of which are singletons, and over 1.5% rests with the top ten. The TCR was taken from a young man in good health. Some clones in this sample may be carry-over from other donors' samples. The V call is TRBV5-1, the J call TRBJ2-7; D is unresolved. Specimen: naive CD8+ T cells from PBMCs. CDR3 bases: TGCGCCAGCAGCTTGGTCCAGGACGAGCAGTACTTC. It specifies CASSLVQDEQYF. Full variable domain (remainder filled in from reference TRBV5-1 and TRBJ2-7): KAGVTQTPRYLIKTRGQQVTLSCSPISGHRSVSWYQQTPGQGLQFLFEYFSETQRNKGNFPGRFSGRQFSNSRSEMNVSTLELGDSALYLCASSLVQDEQYFGPGTRLTVT.